This entry describes one TCR beta chain. At one end, the junction sequence differs from germline, possibly due to a read error. The investigators made TCR beta cDNA from roughly 0.45 ug total RNA, using a constant-region primer. A slightly modified ARM-PCR protocol with three nested multiplex PCR rounds produced these TCR beta libraries. It was with TRBV1-TRBV30 forward primers and a C-beta reverse primer that the first two PCR rounds were run, at about 10 cycles each. A single record per CDR3 protein comes from TCRdb applying MiXCR to the multiplex PCR reads. The profile shows 190,000 or so distinct CDR3 sequences, less than 65% of them singletons. The data originate from a study of tumor-infiltrating lymphocytes in primary liver carcinoma. For blood RNA, unsorted whole blood served as the source, and germline DNA was extracted too. CDR3 length equals 11 residues. Germline CDR1 reads SQVTM; CDR2 reads ANQGSEA.

The rearrangement uses TRBV29-1 and TRBJ2-7; D remains ambiguous. The receptor's source is a woman aged 55 to 70 with primary liver carcinoma and hepatitis B virus infection. Sequences were obtained from peripheral blood. The chain's CDR3 is CSVKGSYEQCF. The CDR3 DNA reads as TGCAGCGTTAAGGGATCCTACGAGCAGTGCTTC.